This TCR beta chain was retrieved from a study of spatial heterogeneity in lung cancer (dated by TCRdb to between 2018 and 2021). Regarding the research as a whole: More beta-chain than alpha-chain transcripts were consistently detected, likely reflecting higher beta-chain transcript abundance. In the raw uncorrected reads, each unique combination of TCR and UMI appeared more than ten times on average. In non-small cell lung cancer, the study made a quantitative comparison of TCR alpha and beta repertoires among multiple tumor regions, matched nontumor lung and blood. The study linked features of the TCR repertoire to counts of nonsynonymous mutations, which were determined by whole-exome sequencing of tumor tissue. At surgery, both alpha and beta chains were TCR-sequenced in roughly 200 tumor regions, approximately 64 matched nontumor lung samples and a few dozen PBMC samples.

Library preparation was by 5' RACE. The reads were generated on a NextSeq 500. In the TCR library protocol, a unique molecular identifier was attached to each TCR cDNA molecule so that PCR and sequencing errors could be corrected. The authors' analysis ran thus. TCR identification, UMI-based error correction and CDR3 extraction were performed with Decombinator tools. TCRs above a frequency of 2 per 1,000, corresponding to the top 1% of the tumor frequency distribution, were defined as expanded. Each repertoire was subsampled 100 times to 5,000 TCRs, after which Renyi diversity was computed with the R vegan package. CDR3 similarity networks were built from amino acid triplet string-kernel similarity, connecting CDR3s with pairwise similarity above 0.82. TCRdb trimmed public reads at Q25 via fastp, called clones via MiXCR and kept in-frame beta chains. Each CDR3 protein appears once, grouped with its most common genes and DNA. The authors' filters were not applied to this entry. This sample gives roughly 39,000 distinct CDR3 sequences in total; approximately 7% of them show up just once. Clones ranked in the top ten supply around 43% of the sample.

The cysteine opens and the phenylalanine closes a CDR3 of 19 amino acids. The DNA shown is the 57-base CDR3, in frame from base 1. What the work shows at the level of the full study, not this receptor alone: Ubiquitous expanded tumor TCRs were found in blood more often at tumor resection than at routine follow-up. Confirming at a functional level the hypothesis that regional TCRs recognize regional mutations was considered to require additional single-cell paired TCR alpha and beta sequencing.

A few counts support this clonotype. Its antigen is unknown. Base-call qualities are not available, and no considerably larger clone is one nucleotide away. Explained via the paper, the time point label denotes: sample taken at primary tumor resection. Whole RNA extracted from tumor and nontumor lung tissue, or from cryopreserved PBMC samples, was used for TCR sequencing without cell sorting. Donors were under 95 patients with early-stage, untreated non-small cell lung cancer from the lung TRACERx cohort. Only patients with enough RNA available from two or more tumor regions were chosen for TCR sequencing.

The TCR sequence derives from a female donor with early-stage non-small cell lung cancer. This receptor chain uses TRBV12-2 and TRBJ2-1; the D call of TRBD2 is as the table states it, not checked on the DNA. TRBV12-2 is classified as a pseudogene. The sequenced sample was PBMCs, obtained at surgery. The sequenced DNA is TGTGCAAGTCGCTTAGTGGGACTAGCGGGTGCTAGCTCCTACAATGAGCAGTTCTTC. It specifies CASRLVGLAGASSYNEQFF.